This T cell receptor beta chain was sequenced during a study of cytomegalovirus exposure and HLA in healthy donors. Study-wide results and caveats: According to a later analysis, most TCR beta chains associated with CMV appeared HLA-restricted.

A multiplex PCR was run with 60 Vbeta primers and 13 Jbeta primers. As processed by the authors: Roughly 11 million of the approximately 80 million unique TCR beta chains counted in a later analysis were shared. The protocol was immunoSEQ multiplex PCR, while the TCRdb copy is restricted to in-frame clones and leaves out a portion. V and J calls and clone size are copied from that table; D and trimming were computed from the DNA. The data show about 210,000 clones, about 85% seen once. Samples came from healthy bone marrow donors. V was shortened by 5 bases and J by 5 bases, with 16 bases between the two germline ends. Per germline, CDR1 WSHSY and CDR2 SAAADI. The CDR3 is 15 residues long. As concerns this clone: What it binds is unknown.

The J gene is TRBJ1-5, the V gene TRBV10-2; D is possibly TRBD1 (5 bases). Sequencing used PBMCs. This sequence was found in a woman in her forties or fifties in good health and CMV-seropositive. The CDR3: CASSHLAGFDQPQHF. Here the CDR3 DNA reads TGCGCCAGCAGTCACCTGGCAGGGTTCGATCAGCCCCAGCATTTT.